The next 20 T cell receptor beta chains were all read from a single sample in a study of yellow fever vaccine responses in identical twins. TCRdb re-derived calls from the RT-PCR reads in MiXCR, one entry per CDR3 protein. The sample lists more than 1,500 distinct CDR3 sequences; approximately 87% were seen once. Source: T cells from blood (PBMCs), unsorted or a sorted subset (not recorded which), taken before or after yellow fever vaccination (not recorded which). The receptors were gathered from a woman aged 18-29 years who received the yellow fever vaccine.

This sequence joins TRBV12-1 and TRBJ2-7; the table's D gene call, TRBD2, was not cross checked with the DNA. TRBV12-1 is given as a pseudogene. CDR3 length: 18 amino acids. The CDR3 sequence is CASSFDTLTSGGTYEQYF. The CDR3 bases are TGTGCCAGCAGCTTTGACACACTGACTAGCGGGGGAACCTACGAGCAGTACTTC.

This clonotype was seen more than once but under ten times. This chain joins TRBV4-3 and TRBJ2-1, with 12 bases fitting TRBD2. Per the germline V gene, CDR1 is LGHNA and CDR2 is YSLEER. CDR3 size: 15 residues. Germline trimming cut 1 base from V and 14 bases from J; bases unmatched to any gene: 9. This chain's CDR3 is CASSQVLLAGGSEFF. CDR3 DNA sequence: TGCGCCAGCAGCCAAGTGTTACTAGCGGGAGGTTCGGAGTTCTTC.

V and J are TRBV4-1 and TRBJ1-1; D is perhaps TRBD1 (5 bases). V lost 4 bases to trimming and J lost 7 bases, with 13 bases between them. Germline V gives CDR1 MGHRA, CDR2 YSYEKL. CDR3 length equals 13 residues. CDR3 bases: TGCGCCAGCAGCCGGCCGGGGGGGAGTGAAGCTTTCTTT. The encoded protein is CASSRPGGSEAFF.

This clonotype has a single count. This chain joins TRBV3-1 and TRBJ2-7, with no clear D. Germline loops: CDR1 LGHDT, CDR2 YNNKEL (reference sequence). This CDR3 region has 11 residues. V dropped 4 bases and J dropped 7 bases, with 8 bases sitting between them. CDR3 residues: CASSRLEEQYF. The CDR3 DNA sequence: TGTGCCAGCAGCCGACTGGAAGAGCAGTACTTC.

CDR3 in DNA: TGTGCCAGCAGTGCCACCTCCTACGAGCAGTACTTC. This sequence encodes CASSATSYEQYF. V gene TRBV11-1 combines with J gene TRBJ2-7; D is uncertain. V dropped 6 bases and J dropped 0 bases, with 6 bases sitting between them. The CDR3 is 12 amino acids. Germline V gene lookup returns CDR1 SGHAT and CDR2 FQDESV (reference sequence). Supplemented by reference TRBV11-1 and TRBJ2-7, the full variable domain reads EAEVAQSPRYKITEKSQAVAFWCDPISGHATLYWYRQILGQGPELLVQFQDESVVDDSQLPKDRFSAERLKGVDSTLKIQPAELGDSAMYLCASSATSYEQYFGPGTRLTVT.

The CDR3 is CASSWGTEPYEQYF. As DNA, the CDR3 is TGTGCCAGCTCATGGGGGACAGAGCCCTACGAGCAGTACTTC. The chain couples TRBV18 to TRBJ2-7; TRBD1 aligns across 7 bases. The trim removed 5 bases at V and 2 bases at J, leaving 6 bases unmatched. The CDR3 totals 14 residues. Germline V gene lookup returns CDR1 KGHSH and CDR2 LQKENI.

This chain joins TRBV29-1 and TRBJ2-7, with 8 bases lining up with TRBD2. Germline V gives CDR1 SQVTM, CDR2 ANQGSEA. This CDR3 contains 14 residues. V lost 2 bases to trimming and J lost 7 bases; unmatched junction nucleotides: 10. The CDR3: CSVESNGGGVEQYF. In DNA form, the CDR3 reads TGCAGCGTTGAATCCAACGGGGGGGGAGTTGAGCAGTACTTC.

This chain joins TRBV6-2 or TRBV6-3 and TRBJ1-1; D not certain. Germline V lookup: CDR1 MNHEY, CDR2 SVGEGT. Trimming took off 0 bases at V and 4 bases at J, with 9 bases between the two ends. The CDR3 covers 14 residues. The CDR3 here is CASSYSNLLTEAFF. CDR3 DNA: TGTGCCAGCAGTTACTCTAACTTGCTCACTGAAGCTTTCTTT.

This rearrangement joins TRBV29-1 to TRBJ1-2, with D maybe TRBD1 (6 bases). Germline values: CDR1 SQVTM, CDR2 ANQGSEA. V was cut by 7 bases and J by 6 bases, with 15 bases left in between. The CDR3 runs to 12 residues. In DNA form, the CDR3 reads TGCAGCGGATGGGGGGGCGGGGATGGCTACACCTTC. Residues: CSGWGGGDGYTF.

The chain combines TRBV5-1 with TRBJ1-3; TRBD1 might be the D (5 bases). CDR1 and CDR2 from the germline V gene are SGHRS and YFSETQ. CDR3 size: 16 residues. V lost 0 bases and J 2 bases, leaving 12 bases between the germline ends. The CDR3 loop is CASSLAGGAAGNTIYF. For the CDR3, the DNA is TGCGCCAGCAGCTTGGCAGGTGGGGCTGCTGGAAACACCATATATTTT.

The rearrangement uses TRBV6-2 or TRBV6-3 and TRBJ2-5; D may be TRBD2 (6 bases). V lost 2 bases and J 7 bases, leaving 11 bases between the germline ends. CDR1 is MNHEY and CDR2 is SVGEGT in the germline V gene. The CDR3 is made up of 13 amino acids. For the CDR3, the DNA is TGTGCCAGCAGTTACCCGGGAGAGGGGACCCAGTACTTC. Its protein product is CASSYPGEGTQYF.

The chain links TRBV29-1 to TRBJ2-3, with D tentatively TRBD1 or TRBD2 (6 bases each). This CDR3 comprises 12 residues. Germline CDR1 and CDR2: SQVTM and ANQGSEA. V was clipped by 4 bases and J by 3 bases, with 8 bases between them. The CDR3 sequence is CSVAGATDTQYF. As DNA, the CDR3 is TGCAGCGTTGCGGGGGCGACAGATACGCAGTATTTT.

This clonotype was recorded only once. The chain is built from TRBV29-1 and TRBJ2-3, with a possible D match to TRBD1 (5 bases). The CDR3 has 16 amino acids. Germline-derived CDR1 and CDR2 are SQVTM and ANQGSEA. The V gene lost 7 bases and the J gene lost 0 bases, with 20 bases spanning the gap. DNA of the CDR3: TGCAGCGCCCTTTTAGGGGTTACCATTAGCACAGATACGCAGTATTTT. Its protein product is CSALLGVTISTDTQYF.

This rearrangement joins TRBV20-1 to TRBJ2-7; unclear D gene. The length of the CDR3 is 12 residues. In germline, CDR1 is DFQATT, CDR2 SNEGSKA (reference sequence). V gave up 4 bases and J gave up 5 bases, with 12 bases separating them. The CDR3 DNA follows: TGCAGTGCTACTGGGCTTCTCCACGAGCAGTACTTC. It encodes CSATGLLHEQYF.

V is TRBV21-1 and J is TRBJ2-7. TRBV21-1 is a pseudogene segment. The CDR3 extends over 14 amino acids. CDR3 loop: CASSKDRVTYEQYF. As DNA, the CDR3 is TGTGCCAGCAGCAAAGATAGGGTCACCTACGAGCAGTACTTC.

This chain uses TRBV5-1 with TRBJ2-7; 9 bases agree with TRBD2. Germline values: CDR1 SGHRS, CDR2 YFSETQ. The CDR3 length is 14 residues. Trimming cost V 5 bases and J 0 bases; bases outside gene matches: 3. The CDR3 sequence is CASRRTSASYEQYF. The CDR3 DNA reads TGCGCCAGCAGACGGACTAGCGCCTCCTACGAGCAGTACTTC.

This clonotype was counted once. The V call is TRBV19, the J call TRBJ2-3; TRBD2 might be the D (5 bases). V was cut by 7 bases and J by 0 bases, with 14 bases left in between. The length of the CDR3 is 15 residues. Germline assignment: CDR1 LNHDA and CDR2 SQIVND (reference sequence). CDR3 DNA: TGTGCCAGTAAAAACGGGGAACGTAGCACAGATACGCAGTATTTT. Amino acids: CASKNGERSTDTQYF. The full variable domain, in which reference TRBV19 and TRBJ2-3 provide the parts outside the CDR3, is DGGITQSPKYLFRKEGQNVTLSCEQNLNHDAMYWYRQDPGQGLRLIYYSQIVNDFQKGDIAEGYSVSREKKESFPLTVTSAQKNPTAFYLCASKNGERSTDTQYFGPGTRLTVL.

The CDR3 region has the DNA TGTGCCAGCAGTCTCCTCGGACAGCTGGCCATGAACACTGAAGCTTTCTTT. Translating gives CASSLLGQLAMNTEAFF. The rearrangement uses TRBV2 and TRBJ1-1; the D gene is possibly TRBD1 (6 bases). The CDR3 totals 17 residues. Per germline, CDR1 SNHLY and CDR2 FYNNEI. V was cut by 5 bases and J by 0 bases, with 19 bases left in between.

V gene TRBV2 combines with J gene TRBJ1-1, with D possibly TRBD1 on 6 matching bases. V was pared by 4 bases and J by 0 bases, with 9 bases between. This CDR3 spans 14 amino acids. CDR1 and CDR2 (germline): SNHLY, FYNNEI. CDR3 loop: CASSVQGMNTEAFF. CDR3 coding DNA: TGTGCCAGCAGTGTACAGGGCATGAACACTGAAGCTTTCTTT.

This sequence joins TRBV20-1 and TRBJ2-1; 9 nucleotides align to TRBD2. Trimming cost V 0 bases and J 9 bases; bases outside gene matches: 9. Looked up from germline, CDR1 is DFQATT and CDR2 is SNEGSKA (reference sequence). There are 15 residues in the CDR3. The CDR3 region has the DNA TGCAGTGCTAGAGACGGCGGGAGGGCCTCGGGTGAGCAGTTCTTC. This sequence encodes CSARDGGRASGEQFF.